The present T cell receptor (beta chain) was sequenced within a study of T cell responses to AZD1222 COVID-19 vaccine. Only one count was recorded for this clone. J gave up 0 bases and V 6 bases, and 8 bases lay outside the gene matches. Germline assignment: CDR1 LNHDA and CDR2 SQIVND (reference sequence). The CDR3 totals 15 residues. Sequencing used immunoSEQ multiplex PCR; TCRdb keeps in-frame clones, though not all of them. The table shows about 85,000 clones, with roughly 87% occurring only once. Sequences were derived from peripheral blood, sampled on day 0 of AZD1222 vaccination. The receptor was isolated from an adult in good health. This chain connects TRBV19 to TRBJ2-7; 7 bases agree with TRBD2. In DNA form, the CDR3 reads TGTGCCAGTAGCCAGGGACTAACCATCTCCTACGAGCAGTACTTC. It encodes CASSQGLTISYEQYF.